Reported below is one TCR beta chain. Only a few counts were recorded for this clonotype. Its specific antigen is unknown. It has no much larger one-base neighbor in the sample; base qualities were not kept. CDR1 and CDR2, looked up from the germline V gene, are SGHVS and FNYEAQ. Germline trimming: 5 bases from V, 1 base from J; junction bases outside gene matches: 6. From the cysteine through the phenylalanine, the CDR3 covers 16 amino acids. Only the CDR3 DNA is retained, 48 bases long and in frame from the first base. Receptor libraries were prepared by 5' RACE. TCRdb lists the instrument as Illumina HiSeq 2500. A second PCR of about 7 to 12 cycles was run with a J-beta primer mix and a sample-barcoded 5' primer. A template-switch 5' adaptor carrying 12 random nucleotides introduced a unique molecular identifier onto each TCR beta cDNA molecule. Each sample yielded at least 2.5 million CDR3-containing paired-end reads. First-strand cDNA was synthesized from all RNA with the Mint cDNA synthesis kit, primed by a TRBC-specific oligonucleotide. All cDNA was treated with uracil-DNA glycosylase and then went through a first 18-cycle PCR with the universal primers M1SS and BC2_uni_R. Turning to the authors' computational methods: Normalization of each sample was performed by random selection of 1 million high-quality reads, each carrying a distinct molecular identifier. Instead of being binned into consensus sequences, reads that shared molecular identifiers were thrown out. MiTCR, with a Q25 quality threshold and the strictest error-elimination algorithm, was used for CDR3 identification, clonotype clustering and error correction. A nonparametric unseen species model with Euler transformation was used to estimate lower-bound total TCR beta diversity. TCRdb reprocessing: public reads trimmed at Q25 with fastp, clones called with MiXCR, in-frame beta chains kept. Every entry covers one CDR3 protein and lists the most common genes and DNA from its rows. The V and J calls follow TCRdb's processing rather than the paper's. The sample records about 1 million distinct CDR3 sequences, 40% to 55% of which are singletons. The ten largest clones represent approximately 19% of the sample.

This sample was included in a study of blood T cells in healthy people across ages (dated by TCRdb to the mid-2010s). The study in broad terms: In model experiments, roughly one uniquely barcoded TCR beta cDNA molecule per two T cells was captured by template switching. To avoid experimental bias, donors of different ages were randomly spread across the sequencing lanes. The donors were split into four age groups: young (average 16 years), middle-aged (roughly 39), aged (roughly 60) and long-lived (more than 80). To track age-related changes in TCR beta repertoire diversity, the study relied on deep sequencing normalized with unique cDNA molecular identifiers. Two additional independent replicas of 1 million unique cDNA reads from the same blood draw were analyzed for two donors (one aged 18 to 30 and one aged 80 or older).

Beyond this particular receptor, the publication reports: Estimates of total diversity based on one million sequenced T cells were regarded as lower bounds and as underestimates. Since profiling was done on bulk unsorted PBMCs, naive and antigen-experienced compartments could not be conclusively compared. As age increased, observed TCR beta diversity per million T cells dropped in a roughly linear way, and a significant reduction was already evident by age 40. Compared with the aged group, the long-lived group had more naive CD4+ T cells, fewer expanded clones and increased TCR diversity, a pattern suggesting age selection. Because donor CMV infection status was unknown, age-related changes in expanded clonotypes were potentially confounded. The percentage of naive T cells measured by flow cytometry correlated strongly with observed TCR beta diversity.

The roughly 38 donors, aged about 6 to 90 years, were systemically healthy Caucasian individuals from Russia. Each donor gave about 10 milliliters of peripheral blood, drawn into EDTA-treated Vacutainer tubes. Ficoll-Paque density-gradient centrifugation was used to isolate PBMCs, with at least 6 million per sample. Total RNA, at least 6 micrograms per sample, was extracted from PBMCs with Trizol reagent. The percentages of naive CD45RAhigh/CD27high T cells were determined by flow cytometry on a PBMC aliquot from every donor. The source is a woman aged 60-70 years in good health. The chain couples TRBV7-6 to TRBJ1-1; TRBD1 fits 11 bases in the junction. Material for sequencing was blood. The nucleotides are TGTGCCAGCAGCCCCGGGACAGGGGGTTCGAACACTGAAGCTTTCTTT. This gives the protein CASSPGTGGSNTEAFF.